This T cell receptor beta chain was identified in a study of T cell responses to AZD1222 COVID-19 vaccine. Notes on the study in general: The study identified only six AZD1222 recipients as seropositive at baseline.

The table came from immunoSEQ multiplex PCR; TCRdb's copy has only in-frame clones and leaves some out. The sample lists over 100,000 clones; 90% to 95% were seen once. The CDR3 extends over 15 amino acids. The junction had 5 bases not matched to a gene; V was cut back by 5 bases and J by 4 bases. The V gene's germline CDR1 is SGHTA and CDR2 FQGTGA. With regard to this clone: Its antigen is undetermined.

The receptor's source is an adult in good health. The rearrangement links TRBV7-3 to TRBJ2-6; 7 nucleotides align to TRBD1. The sequencing here drew on peripheral blood, taken on day 0 of AZD1222 vaccination. The CDR3 loop is CASSRGGSGANVLTF. CDR3 in DNA: TGTGCCAGCAGCCGAGGGGGCTCCGGGGCCAACGTCCTGACTTTC.